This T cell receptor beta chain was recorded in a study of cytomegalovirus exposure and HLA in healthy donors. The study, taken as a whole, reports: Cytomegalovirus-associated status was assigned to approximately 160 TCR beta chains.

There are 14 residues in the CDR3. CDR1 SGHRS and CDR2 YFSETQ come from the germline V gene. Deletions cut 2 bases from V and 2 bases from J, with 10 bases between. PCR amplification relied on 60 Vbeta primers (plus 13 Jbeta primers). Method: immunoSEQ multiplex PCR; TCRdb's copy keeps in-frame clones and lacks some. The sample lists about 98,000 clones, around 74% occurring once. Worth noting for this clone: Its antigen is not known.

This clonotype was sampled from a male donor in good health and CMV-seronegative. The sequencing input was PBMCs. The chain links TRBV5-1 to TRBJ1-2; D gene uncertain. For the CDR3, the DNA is TGCGCCAGCAGCTTCGGCGGGGAAAACTATGGCTACACCTTC. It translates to CASSFGGENYGYTF.